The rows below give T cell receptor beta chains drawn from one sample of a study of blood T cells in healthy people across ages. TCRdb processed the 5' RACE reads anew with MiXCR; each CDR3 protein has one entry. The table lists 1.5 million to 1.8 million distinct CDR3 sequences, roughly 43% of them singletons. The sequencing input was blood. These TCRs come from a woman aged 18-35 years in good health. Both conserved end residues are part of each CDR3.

CDR3 protein: CASSEDPRSTNEKLFF; J gene: TRBJ1-4; V gene: TRBV2
CDR3 protein: CASSYGGSHAGNEQFF; J gene: TRBJ2-1; V gene: TRBV6-2/TRBV6-3
CDR3 protein: CASSPSSGVVEQFF; J gene: TRBJ2-1; V gene: TRBV6-2/TRBV6-3
CDR3 protein: CATSSQGRTYEQYF; J gene: TRBJ2-7; V gene: TRBV15
CDR3 protein: CASNQGQETQYF; J gene: TRBJ2-5; V gene: TRBV12-3/TRBV12-4
CDR3 protein: CASRQAGVKENIQYF; J gene: TRBJ2-4; V gene: TRBV6-6
CDR3 protein: CAINNQSQETQYF; J gene: NA; V gene: TRBV10-3
CDR3 protein: CSARTLIQGATEAFF; J gene: TRBJ1-1; V gene: TRBV20-1
CDR3 protein: CASSQDPGNYEQYF; J gene: TRBJ2-7; V gene: TRBV4-3
CDR3 protein: CASSIDLRTVGYTF; J gene: TRBJ1-2; V gene: TRBV19
CDR3 protein: CSVERQASSYNEQFF; J gene: TRBJ2-1; V gene: TRBV29-1
CDR3 protein: CASKDRGSTEAFF; J gene: TRBJ1-1; V gene: TRBV27
CDR3 protein: CASSLGYRGGDEAFF; J gene: TRBJ1-1; V gene: TRBV7-2
CDR3 protein: CASRSFSEAFF; J gene: TRBJ1-1; V gene: TRBV27
CDR3 protein: CASRSGAEVYEQYF; J gene: TRBJ2-7; V gene: TRBV12-3/TRBV12-4
CDR3 protein: CASSKASQRDKVYNEQFF; J gene: TRBJ2-1; V gene: TRBV21-1
CDR3 protein: CASSPQGDRSTDTQYF; J gene: TRBJ2-3; V gene: TRBV27
CDR3 protein: CSARLGFETQYF; J gene: TRBJ2-5; V gene: TRBV20-1
CDR3 protein: CSVEPPAIDTQYF; J gene: TRBJ2-3; V gene: TRBV29-1
CDR3 protein: CSAGGGLAGVGYEQYF; J gene: NA; V gene: TRBV20-1
CDR3 protein: CASSLALGRVSLGYTF; J gene: TRBJ1-2; V gene: TRBV12-3/TRBV12-4
CDR3 protein: CASSLGQQETQDF; J gene: TRBJ2-5; V gene: TRBV7-9
CDR3 protein: CASSDFGGNYGYTF; J gene: TRBJ1-2; V gene: TRBV25-1
CDR3 protein: CASSKRTGANVLTF; J gene: TRBJ2-6; V gene: TRBV6-2/TRBV6-3
CDR3 protein: CSVGALQRAYGGYTF; J gene: TRBJ1-2; V gene: TRBV29-1
CDR3 protein: CSAGLGSYNEQYF; J gene: TRBJ2-7; V gene: TRBV20-1
CDR3 protein: CASSSREIRSYNEQFF; J gene: TRBJ2-1; V gene: TRBV11-2
CDR3 protein: CASSNGDRVDTQYF; J gene: TRBJ2-3; V gene: TRBV4-3
CDR3 protein: CASSLVLGVGDTQYF; J gene: TRBJ2-3; V gene: TRBV7-2
CDR3 protein: CASSLPGGATEAFF; J gene: TRBJ1-1; V gene: TRBV5-6
CDR3 protein: CASSLDSGTGELFF; J gene: TRBJ2-2; V gene: TRBV7-3
CDR3 protein: CASSFPRLAKNIQYF; J gene: TRBJ2-4; V gene: TRBV12-3/TRBV12-4
CDR3 protein: CASRHGPSSGNTIYF; J gene: TRBJ1-3; V gene: TRBV7-9
CDR3 protein: CSVVPTSGSIYNEQFF; J gene: TRBJ2-1; V gene: TRBV29-1
CDR3 protein: CASRLVVNQPQHF; J gene: TRBJ1-5; V gene: TRBV6-2/TRBV6-3
CDR3 protein: CSAVTSGTHEQYF; J gene: TRBJ2-7; V gene: TRBV20-1
CDR3 protein: CATGLAGKSEQFF; J gene: TRBJ2-1; V gene: TRBV7-2
CDR3 protein: CSARDPAVDNEKLFF; J gene: TRBJ1-4; V gene: TRBV20-1
CDR3 protein: CASSLAPSATDTQYF; J gene: TRBJ2-3; V gene: TRBV7-7
CDR3 protein: CASSDRDRSNQPQHF; J gene: TRBJ1-5; V gene: TRBV7-2
CDR3 protein: CATSEAGTITLFF; J gene: TRBJ2-1; V gene: TRBV24-1
CDR3 protein: CASSPPDRSLEQYF; J gene: NA; V gene: TRBV12-3/TRBV12-4
CDR3 protein: CASSLGRASGAYEQYF; J gene: NA; V gene: TRBV7-2
CDR3 protein: CASSQDRASGRASQYF; J gene: TRBJ2-5; V gene: TRBV4-3
CDR3 protein: CASSPPLTVYNEQFF; J gene: TRBJ2-1; V gene: TRBV7-6
CDR3 protein: CASSLSRGTATGELFF; J gene: TRBJ2-2; V gene: TRBV5-1
CDR3 protein: CASSPLVLPSGYTF; J gene: TRBJ1-2; V gene: TRBV12-3/TRBV12-4
CDR3 protein: CASSPAGVTYNEQFF; J gene: TRBJ2-1; V gene: TRBV7-6
CDR3 protein: CASSSPRSWEQYF; J gene: TRBJ2-5; V gene: TRBV3-1
CDR3 protein: CSARVASGGNEQFF; J gene: TRBJ2-1; V gene: TRBV20-1
CDR3 protein: CASSAGQGRVDEQYF; J gene: TRBJ2-4; V gene: TRBV25-1
CDR3 protein: CASSLRRVYSSYGYTF; J gene: TRBJ1-2; V gene: TRBV12-3/TRBV12-4
CDR3 protein: CASSQNPGSQETQYF; J gene: TRBJ2-5; V gene: TRBV4-1
CDR3 protein: CASSMSSQGEQYF; J gene: TRBJ2-5; V gene: TRBV19
CDR3 protein: CASSFPGLVSSYEQYF; J gene: TRBJ2-5; V gene: TRBV7-2
CDR3 protein: CASSTGGAGYTF; J gene: TRBJ1-2; V gene: TRBV6-5
CDR3 protein: CSVPWPATDTQYF; J gene: TRBJ2-3; V gene: TRBV29-1
CDR3 protein: CASTTINNNEQYF; J gene: TRBJ2-7; V gene: TRBV5-5